This TCR beta chain was obtained from a study of cytomegalovirus exposure and HLA in healthy donors. The length of the CDR3 is 13 residues. Germline CDR1 is SGHRS and CDR2 is YFSETQ. V was shortened by 2 bases and J by 2 bases, with 8 bases between the two germline ends. The PCR used 60 Vbeta and 13 Jbeta primers. This table comes from immunoSEQ multiplex PCR, and its TCRdb copy is limited to in-frame clones, with some not included. Here the sample spans about 160,000 clones, over 80% being singletons. This sequence joins TRBV5-1 and TRBJ2-7; no definite D call. The sequence derives from a male donor in good health and CMV-seropositive. Sequencing used PBMCs. CDR3 sequence: CASSFGRTYEQYF. The DNA for the CDR3 is TGCGCCAGCAGCTTTGGCAGAACCTACGAGCAGTACTTC. Full variable domain (outside the CDR3, taken from reference TRBV5-1 and TRBJ2-7): KAGVTQTPRYLIKTRGQQVTLSCSPISGHRSVSWYQQTPGQGLQFLFEYFSETQRNKGNFPGRFSGRQFSNSRSEMNVSTLELGDSALYLCASSFGRTYEQYFGPGTRLTVT.